The 20 T cell receptor beta chains below come from one sample, sequenced in a study of Ad26.COV2.S vaccination and SARS-CoV-2 variants (TCRdb year 2021). The library was obtained by the immunoSEQ multiplex PCR assay. Sourced from immuneACCESS, this table was stored by TCRdb with only in-frame sequences that have V and J called. A share of the clones is absent; for the studies checked, an unresolved V gene accounts for under half, and the remainder has no known explanation. This sample gives around 450,000 clones in total; 80% to 90% of them show up just once. The ten top clones hold about 1.5% of the sample. Sample treatment or condition, as interpreted from the label and publication: roughly 19 received Ad26.COV2.S at low or high dose, single or two shots; about 5 received placebo; per-sample allocation not given. Repertoires of vaccine and placebo recipients were sequenced from samples taken on day 63 after the first injection.

The sample consisted of peripheral blood, taken in a trial of Ad26.COV2.S vaccine versus placebo. These receptors all come from a person between 18 and 60 years old who received the Ad26.COV2.S COVID-19 vaccine or a placebo.

This clone was seen once. Other nucleotide sequences in the sample specify the same CDR3. This chain connects TRBV7-9 to TRBJ1-3; the D gene is possibly TRBD1 (5 bases). With 5 bases removed from V and 2 bases from J, the gap between germline ends came to 10 bases. The germline gives CDR1 SEHNR, CDR2 FQNEAQ (reference sequence). The CDR3 contains 14 residues. The CDR3 loop reads CASSPTGAGNTIYF. In DNA, the CDR3 is TGTGCCAGCAGCCCTACAGGCGCTGGAAACACCATATATTTT.

The chain employs TRBV3-1 (or the pseudogene TRBV3-2) and TRBJ1-2, with D maybe TRBD1 (6 bases). CDR1 is LGHDT, CDR2 YNNKEL, per germline (reference sequence). The CDR3 runs to 15 residues. The V end lost 0 bases, the J end lost 2 bases, and 10 bases lay between the germline ends. CDR3 residues: CASSQEKGQNYGYTF. The CDR3 nucleotides read TGTGCCAGCAGCCAAGAGAAAGGACAGAACTATGGCTACACCTTC.

The J gene is TRBJ1-4, the V gene TRBV27; D is unclear. There are 13 residues in the CDR3. Germline V gene sequence: CDR1 MNHEY, CDR2 SMNVEV (reference sequence). Trimming shortened V by 2 bases and J by 5 bases, and 6 bases separated the two germline ends. CDR3 DNA sequence: TGTGCCAGCAGTTTAGGCGCAAATGAAAAACTGTTTTTT. Protein: CASSLGANEKLFF.

The chain joins TRBV29-1 to TRBJ2-1; D is ambiguous. V was trimmed by 4 bases and J by 7 bases, leaving 8 bases between them. CDR3 length: 11 amino acids. CDR1 is SQVTM and CDR2 is ANQGSEA in the germline V gene. The CDR3 spells CSVGDYNEQFF. The CDR3 coding sequence is TGCAGCGTTGGGGATTATAATGAGCAGTTCTTC.

This clone was counted once. The V call is TRBV5-4, the J call TRBJ2-3; D is perhaps TRBD1 or TRBD2 (5 bases each). The CDR3 is 16 residues long. Germline CDR1 is SGHNT and CDR2 is YYREEE (reference sequence). V lost 0 bases, J lost 3 bases, and 14 bases lay in between. The CDR3 nucleotides read TGTGCCAGCAGCTTGGGATTGGGGACGATAACAGATACGCAGTATTTT. Encoded protein: CASSLGLGTITDTQYF.

The CDR3 sequence: CASSKGTGEEKLFF. The DNA of the CDR3 is TGTGCCAGCAGCAAAGGGACAGGGGAAGAAAAACTGTTTTTT. The rearrangement uses TRBV21-1 and TRBJ1-4; no DNA check was done on the table's D call, TRBD1. TRBV21-1 is designated a pseudogene. The CDR3 totals 14 residues.

CDR3 in amino acids: CASSWGLAGSSYEQYF. The CDR3 coding sequence is TGTGCCAGCAGCTGGGGACTAGCGGGAAGCTCCTACGAGCAGTACTTC. The J gene is TRBJ2-7, the V gene TRBV7-8, with 13 bases lining up with TRBD2. J was trimmed by 0 bases and V by 4 bases; bases with no gene match: 3. The CDR3 totals 16 residues. The germline CDR1 and CDR2 sequences are SGHVS and FQNEAQ. Full variable domain (rest looked up from reference TRBV7-8 and TRBJ2-7): GAGVSQSPRYKVAKRGQDVALRCDPISGHVSLFWYQQALGQGPEFLTYFQNEAQLDKSGLPSDRFFAERPEGSVSTLKIQRTQQEDSAVYLCASSWGLAGSSYEQYFGPGTRLTVT.

This clone was found a few times. This chain connects TRBV19 to TRBJ1-2; D is possibly TRBD1 (5 bases). This CDR3 spans 13 amino acids. Trimming stripped 4 bases from V and 5 bases from J, with 11 bases between. Germline lookup yields CDR1 LNHDA and CDR2 SQIVND (reference sequence). The CDR3 is CASSSTRGYGYTF. In nucleotides, the CDR3 is TGTGCCAGTAGTAGTACAAGGGGATATGGCTACACCTTC.

This clone showed up just a few times. This sequence joins TRBV30 and TRBJ1-1, with TRBD1 identical over 7 bases. CDR1 is GTSNPN and CDR2 is SVGIG in the germline V gene (reference sequence). The trim removed 4 bases at V and 1 base at J, leaving 3 bases unmatched. CDR3 length: 13 residues. This chain's CDR3 is CAWTRTGNTEAFF. CDR3 DNA sequence: TGTGCCTGGACCCGGACAGGGAACACTGAAGCTTTCTTT.

A single count supports this clone. The V call is TRBV28, the J call TRBJ2-7; D gene ambiguous. V was pared by 6 bases and J by 2 bases, with 5 bases between. CDR1 and CDR2 from the germline V gene are MDHEN and SYDVKM. CDR3 size: 11 residues. CDR3 residues: CASSPTYEQYF. The CDR3 coding sequence is TGTGCCAGCAGCCCTACCTACGAGCAGTACTTC.

The J gene is TRBJ2-3, the V gene TRBV11-1; TRBD1 matches 9 bases. Germline V lookup: CDR1 SGHAT, CDR2 FQDESV (reference sequence). The CDR3 has 14 residues. Trimming at V came to 2 bases and at J to 4 bases, leaving 1 base not matched to a gene. The CDR3 spells CASSLRTGADTQYF. Written as DNA, the CDR3 is TGTGCCAGCAGCTTACGGACAGGGGCAGATACGCAGTATTTT.

This rearrangement joins TRBV12-3 or TRBV12-4 to TRBJ1-2, with 8 bases aligning to TRBD1. Trimming at V came to 6 bases and at J to 8 bases, leaving 8 bases not matched to a gene. This CDR3 has 13 residues. The CDR3 spells CASRPTGAIGYTF. Written as DNA, the CDR3 is TGTGCCAGCAGACCGACAGGGGCGATAGGCTACACCTTC.

The chain is built from TRBV10-3 and TRBJ2-3; D possibly corresponds to TRBD2 (6 bases). Germline loops: CDR1 ENHRY, CDR2 SYGVKD. This CDR3 is 13 amino acids long. The ends were cut back, 5 bases at V and 5 bases at J, with 11 bases in the middle. This chain's CDR3 is CAISNTAGDTQYF. The CDR3 nucleotides are TGTGCCATCAGTAATACAGCGGGAGATACGCAGTATTTT.

The chain combines TRBV7-9 with TRBJ1-1; D possibly corresponds to TRBD1 (6 bases). CDR1 is SEHNR and CDR2 is FQNEAQ in the germline V gene (reference sequence). This CDR3 has 15 residues. V lost 2 bases, J lost 2 bases, and 12 bases lay in between. This CDR3 reads CASSLLGAGNTEAFF. CDR3 DNA: TGTGCCAGCAGCTTACTGGGGGCAGGTAACACTGAAGCTTTCTTT.

V and J are TRBV29-1 and TRBJ2-7; D is ambiguous. Germline CDR1 is SQVTM and CDR2 is ANQGSEA. The germline V and J ends were trimmed by 4 bases and 0 bases, with 16 bases remaining between them. The CDR3 length is 15 residues. As DNA, the CDR3 is TGCAGCGTTGGGGTGACTCGTTTTGGCTCCTACGAGCAGTACTTC. Translation gives CSVGVTRFGSYEQYF.

The rearrangement uses TRBV7-8 and TRBJ2-1, with no clear D. V was shortened by 5 bases and J by 8 bases, with 10 bases between the two germline ends. This CDR3 is built from 12 residues. The germline V gene has CDR1 SGHVS and CDR2 FQNEAQ. CDR3 sequence: CASSVGRDEQFF. CDR3 DNA sequence: TGTGCCAGCAGCGTGGGCCGGGATGAGCAGTTCTTC.

This clone was seen a handful of times. The J gene is TRBJ1-2, the V gene TRBV27, with D perhaps TRBD1 (6 bases). V lost 6 bases and J lost 6, with 11 bases in between. The germline V gene encodes CDR1 MNHEY and CDR2 SMNVEV (reference sequence). This CDR3 comprises 12 residues. CDR3 in amino acids: CASSQTGNGYTF. CDR3 DNA: TGTGCCAGCAGCCAGACAGGAAATGGCTACACCTTC.

The chain joins TRBV6-5 to TRBJ2-3; TRBD2 matches at 7 bases. This CDR3 is built from 15 residues. Germline CDR1 reads MNHEY; CDR2 reads SVGAGI. Trimming at V came to 7 bases and at J to 0 bases, leaving 7 bases not matched to a gene. This CDR3 is CASKVGGYSTDTQYF. DNA of the CDR3: TGTGCCAGCAAGGTGGGAGGGTATAGCACAGATACGCAGTATTTT.

The chain links TRBV7-3 to TRBJ2-2; 7 bases are a match to TRBD2. This CDR3 has 18 amino acids. The trim removed 5 bases at V and 6 bases at J, leaving 18 bases unmatched. Per germline, CDR1 SGHTA and CDR2 FQGTGA. The CDR3 sequence is CASSRSGGPRGGSGELFF. Here the CDR3 DNA reads TGTGCCAGCAGCCGCTCGGGAGGACCCCGCGGAGGGTCCGGGGAGCTGTTTTTT. Together with reference TRBV7-3 and TRBJ2-2, the CDR3 gives the full variable domain: GAGVSQTPSNKVTEKGKYVELRCDPISGHTALYWYRQSLGQGPEFLIYFQGTGAADDSGLPNDRFFAVRPEGSVSTLKIQRTERGDSAVYLCASSRSGGPRGGSGELFFGEGSRLTVL.

This rearrangement joins TRBV5-1 to TRBJ1-2, with D perhaps matching TRBD1 (6 bases). Looked up from germline, CDR1 is SGHRS and CDR2 is YFSETQ. The CDR3 loop spans 12 amino acids. The germline V and J ends were trimmed by 4 bases and 5 bases, with 9 bases remaining between them. Here the CDR3 DNA reads TGCGCCAGCAGCACTCAGGGGTATGGCTACACCTTC. Translating gives CASSTQGYGYTF.